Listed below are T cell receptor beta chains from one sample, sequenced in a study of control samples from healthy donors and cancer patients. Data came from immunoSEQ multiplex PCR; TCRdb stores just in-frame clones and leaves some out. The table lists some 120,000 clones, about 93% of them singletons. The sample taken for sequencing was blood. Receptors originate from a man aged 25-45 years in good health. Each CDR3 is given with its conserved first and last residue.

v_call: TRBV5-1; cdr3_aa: CASSFSTDTQYF
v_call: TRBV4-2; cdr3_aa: CASSPRGGTDTQYF
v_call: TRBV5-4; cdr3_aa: CASSQTTAKNEKLFF
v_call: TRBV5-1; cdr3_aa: CASRRDPDTEAFF
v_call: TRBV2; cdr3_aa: CASKTQNGYTF
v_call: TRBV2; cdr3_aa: CASSEQGPNTEAFF
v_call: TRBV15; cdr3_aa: CATSRYQGEGGYTF
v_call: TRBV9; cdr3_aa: CASSPQGAKNIQYF
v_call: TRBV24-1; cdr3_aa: CATSDLRPGTSYNEQFF
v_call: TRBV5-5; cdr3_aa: CASSSWVTGAETQYF
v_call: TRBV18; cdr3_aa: CASSPTDRGGYGYTF
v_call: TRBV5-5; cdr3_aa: CASRLSGGEETQYF
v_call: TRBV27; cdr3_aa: CASSSTGELFF
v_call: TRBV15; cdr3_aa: CATSRDQISDSLHF
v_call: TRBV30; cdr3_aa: CAWSVGRNTEAFF
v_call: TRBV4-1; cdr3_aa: CASSLRGNEQFF
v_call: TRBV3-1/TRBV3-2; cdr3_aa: CASSQAGGYNEQFF
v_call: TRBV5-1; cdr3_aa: CASSLGGITNTEAFF
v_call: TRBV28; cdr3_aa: CASSLGSDNSPLHF
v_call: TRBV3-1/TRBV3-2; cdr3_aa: CASSPSGGELQETQYF
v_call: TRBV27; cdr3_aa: CASRGGRGYEQYF
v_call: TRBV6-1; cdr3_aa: CASSENNPSSSPLHF
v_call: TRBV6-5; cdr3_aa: CASSYSKRINYGYTF
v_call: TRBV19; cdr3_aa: CASSVSRSALYGYTF